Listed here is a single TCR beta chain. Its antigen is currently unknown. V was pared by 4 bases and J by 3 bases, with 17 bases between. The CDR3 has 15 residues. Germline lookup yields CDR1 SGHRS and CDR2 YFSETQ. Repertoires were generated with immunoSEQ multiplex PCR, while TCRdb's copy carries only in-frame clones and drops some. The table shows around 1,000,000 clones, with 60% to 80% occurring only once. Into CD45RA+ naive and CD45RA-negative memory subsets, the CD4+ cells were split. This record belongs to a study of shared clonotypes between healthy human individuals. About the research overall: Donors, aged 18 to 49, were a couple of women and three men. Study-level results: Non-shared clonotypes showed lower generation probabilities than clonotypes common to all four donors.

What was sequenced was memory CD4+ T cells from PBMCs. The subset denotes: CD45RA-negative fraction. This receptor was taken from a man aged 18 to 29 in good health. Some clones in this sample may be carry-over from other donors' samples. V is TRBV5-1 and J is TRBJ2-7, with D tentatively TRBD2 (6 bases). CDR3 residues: CASSHRRGLLYEQYF. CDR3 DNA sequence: TGCGCCAGCAGCCACAGGCGGGGACTTCTCTACGAGCAGTACTTC. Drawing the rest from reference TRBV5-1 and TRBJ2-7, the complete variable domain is KAGVTQTPRYLIKTRGQQVTLSCSPISGHRSVSWYQQTPGQGLQFLFEYFSETQRNKGNFPGRFSGRQFSNSRSEMNVSTLELGDSALYLCASSHRRGLLYEQYFGPGTRLTVT.